This T cell receptor beta chain was profiled in a study of shared clonotypes between healthy human individuals. Findings of the study overall: Sharing across four donors was seen in 4% to 5% of naive CD4 clonotypes.

As for this clone: Its antigen is undetermined.

The germline V gene encodes CDR1 MDHEN and CDR2 SYDVKM. V dropped 8 bases and J dropped 5; count of bases not matched to a gene: 17. The CDR3 totals 16 residues. Researchers divided each subset's genomic DNA evenly across several immunoSEQ plates. Generated by immunoSEQ multiplex PCR, the TCRdb table keeps only in-frame clones and is missing some. The sample includes roughly 400,000 clones, approximately 97% of them seen just once. The receptor was isolated from a man under 40 in good health. The V gene is TRBV28, the J gene TRBJ2-7, with 8 bases matching TRBD2. Sequenced sample: memory CD8+ T cells sorted from blood. This sample's subset: CD45RO+ cells pooled with CCR7-negative TemRA cells. For the CDR3, the DNA is TGTGCCAGCTGGACGTCTAGCGGGCCTGTGGGCCACGAGCAGTACTTC. The encoded protein is CASWTSSGPVGHEQYF.